The next 18 T cell receptor beta chains were all read from a single sample in a study of OX40 agonist ivuxolimab in advanced cancers. Library preparation was by the immunoSEQ multiplex PCR assay. TCRdb carries this immuneACCESS record with in-frame sequences only. Its versions omit some clonotypes, under half of them owing to an unresolved V gene in the studies checked, with the rest unexplained. Present in this sample are roughly 120,000 clones, around 92% of which were seen just once. Together, the top ten hold roughly 0.85% of the sample. The sequencing used CD4+ or CD8+ T cells sorted from blood, collected in a trial of the OX40 agonist ivuxolimab. The receptors were sampled from an adult with an advanced solid tumor such as melanoma, head and neck, liver or kidney cancer.

The rearrangement uses TRBV6-4 and TRBJ2-3, with D perhaps matching TRBD2 (5 bases). The germline CDR1 and CDR2 sequences are MRHNA and SNTAGT. CDR3 length: 15 residues. Trimming took 1 base from V and 4 from J, leaving 12 bases between them. CDR3: CASSDLAGGPDTQYF. The CDR3 DNA reads TGTGCCAGCAGTGACTTAGCCGGAGGCCCAGATACGCAGTATTTT.

The chain is built from TRBV7-2 and TRBJ2-6; D call uncertain. There are 18 residues in the CDR3. Germline V gives CDR1 SGHTA, CDR2 FQGNSA. Trimming left V 2 bases short and J 5 bases short, with 19 bases between. CDR3 nucleotides: TGTGCCAGCAGCTTATGCACCAGACGACAAAGTCGGGCCAACGTCCTGACTTTC. Translation gives CASSLCTRRQSRANVLTF.

The chain combines TRBV2 with TRBJ2-7; D is unresolved. V shed 2 bases and J shed 3 bases, with 8 bases lying between them. The CDR3 sequence is 13 residues long. In germline, CDR1 is SNHLY, CDR2 FYNNEI. CDR3 in amino acids: CASSETGHYEQYF. The CDR3 DNA reads TGTGCCAGCAGTGAAACCGGTCACTACGAGCAGTACTTC.

The J gene is TRBJ2-1, the V gene TRBV10-3; no definite D call. The CDR3 contains 14 residues. Germline V gene lookup returns CDR1 ENHRY and CDR2 SYGVKD. The germline V and J ends were trimmed by 6 bases and 3 bases, with 12 bases remaining between them. The CDR3 sequence is CAIRTGGSYNEQFF. The CDR3 region has the DNA TGTGCCATCAGAACGGGTGGCAGCTACAATGAGCAGTTCTTC.

V gene TRBV9 combines with J gene TRBJ1-6; TRBD1 agrees at 12 bases. CDR3 length: 15 amino acids. In germline, CDR1 is SGDLS, CDR2 YYNGEE. V lost 4 bases and J lost 8; bases outside the gene matches: 4. The CDR3 nucleotides read TGTGCCAGCAGCCCGGGACAGGGGGCTTATTCACCCCTCCACTTT. Translating it yields CASSPGQGAYSPLHF.

The chain uses TRBV6-5 and TRBJ2-7; 11 nucleotides match TRBD2. With V trimmed by 1 base and J by 1 base, 3 bases remained unmatched. The CDR3 totals 16 residues. The germline V gene encodes CDR1 MNHEY and CDR2 SVGAGI. The CDR3 spells CASSYYGTSGSYEQYF. The CDR3 DNA is TGTGCCAGCAGTTACTACGGGACTAGCGGATCCTACGAGCAGTACTTC.

The V gene is TRBV6-6, the J gene TRBJ2-5, with D possibly matching TRBD1 (6 bases). The germline V gene encodes CDR1 MNHNY and CDR2 SVGAGI (reference sequence). Trimming removed 0 bases from V and 1 base from J, with 12 bases in between. CDR3 length: 16 residues. CDR3 in amino acids: CASSYSGTQGQETQYF. As DNA, the CDR3 is TGTGCCAGCAGTTACTCCGGGACACAAGGCCAAGAGACCCAGTACTTC.

The rearrangement links TRBV15 to TRBJ1-1; D is undetermined. Per the germline V gene, CDR1 is LNHNV and CDR2 is YYDKDF (reference sequence). Trimming took off 0 bases at V and 1 base at J, with 6 bases between the two ends. CDR3 length: 14 amino acids. Here the CDR3 reads CATSREQRNTEAFF. The CDR3, as DNA: TGTGCCACCAGCAGAGAACAAAGGAACACTGAAGCTTTCTTT. Drawing the rest from reference TRBV15 and TRBJ1-1, the complete variable domain is DAMVIQNPRYQVTQFGKPVTLSCSQTLNHNVMYWYQQKSSQAPKLLFHYYDKDFNNEADTPDNFQSRRPNTSFCFLDIRSPGLGDTAMYLCATSREQRNTEAFFGQGTRLTVV.

This chain links TRBV6-8 with TRBJ1-2; 7 positions agree with TRBD1. The CDR3 has 14 residues. Germline V gene data show CDR1 as MNHGY and CDR2 as SAAAGT. Trimming at V came to 6 bases and at J to 4 bases, leaving 8 bases not matched to a gene. CDR3 protein: CASRERGQFYGYTF. The DNA of the CDR3 is TGTGCCAGCAGGGAAAGGGGACAGTTCTATGGCTACACCTTC.

In this sample, this clone turned up once. This chain's CDR3 is CASSVSGTSGADTQYF. CDR3 bases: TGTGCCAGCAGCGTCTCCGGGACTAGCGGTGCAGATACGCAGTATTTT. The rearrangement uses TRBV9 and TRBJ2-3; 11 bases line up with TRBD2. Unmatched junction bases numbered 6, after V lost 2 bases and J lost 4 bases. CDR3 size: 16 residues. Per the germline V gene, CDR1 is SGDLS and CDR2 is YYNGEE.

This clone has just one count. The rearrangement uses TRBV4-1 and TRBJ2-5, with a tentative D call TRBD2 (6 bases). The germline V gene encodes CDR1 MGHRA and CDR2 YSYEKL. Deletions cut 4 bases from V and 4 bases from J, with 13 bases between. This CDR3 is 14 amino acids long. The DNA of the CDR3 is TGCGCCAGCAGCCGCACGGGGGTCGGAGAGACCCAGTACTTC. Residues: CASSRTGVGETQYF.

The chain recombines TRBV7-2 with TRBJ2-4, with D uncertain. Looked up from germline, CDR1 is SGHTA and CDR2 is FQGNSA. V was shortened by 5 bases and J by 9 bases, with 17 bases between the two germline ends. CDR3 length: 14 amino acids. Here the CDR3 reads CASSHGSLVAIQYF. The CDR3 region has the DNA TGTGCCAGCAGCCACGGCTCCCTGGTGGCCATTCAGTACTTC. Together with reference TRBV7-2 and TRBJ2-4, the CDR3 gives the full variable domain: GAGVSQSPSNKVTEKGKDVELRCDPISGHTALYWYRQSLGQGLEFLIYFQGNSAPDKSGLPSDRFSAERTGGSVSTLTIQRTQQEDSAVYLCASSHGSLVAIQYFGAGTRLSVL.

V usage is TRBV19 and J usage is TRBJ1-6; a possible D gene is TRBD1 (6 bases). V was trimmed by 11 bases and J by 7 bases, leaving 15 bases between them. The germline V gene has CDR1 LNHDA and CDR2 SQIVND (reference sequence). The CDR3 spans 13 residues. CDR3 loop: CAVGGQLNSPLHF. In nucleotides, the CDR3 is TGTGCCGTAGGGGGGCAGTTAAATTCACCCCTCCACTTT.

The V call is TRBV4-3, the J call TRBJ2-3; D is undetermined. The CDR3 runs 16 residues. CDR1 and CDR2 from the germline V gene are LGHNA and YSLEER. Between the trimmed V and J ends, which lost 0 bases and 2 bases, there was a span of 12 bases. The CDR3 spells CASSQDPGSYTDTQYF. The CDR3 nucleotides read TGCGCCAGCAGCCAAGACCCTGGGTCCTACACAGATACGCAGTATTTT.

V is TRBV19 and J is TRBJ2-1; 12 bases align to TRBD2. Germline V gives CDR1 LNHDA, CDR2 SQIVND (reference sequence). This CDR3 is 18 amino acids long. V shed 6 bases, J shed 3 bases, and the junction held 12 bases outside the gene matches. In nucleotides, the CDR3 is TGTGCCAGTAGGCGTAGTACTCTAGCGGGAGGGTTCTACAATGAGCAGTTCTTC. This codes for CASRRSTLAGGFYNEQFF.

V gene TRBV20-1 combines with J gene TRBJ2-7; unclear D gene. The CDR3 is 11 amino acids. The germline V gene encodes CDR1 DFQATT and CDR2 SNEGSKA (reference sequence). V lost 6 bases and J 0 bases, leaving 6 bases between the germline ends. The CDR3 nucleotides read TGCAGTGCAGGACCCTCCTACGAGCAGTACTTC. Amino acids: CSAGPSYEQYF.

The chain carries TRBV28 and TRBJ1-1, with a weak D call TRBD1 (5 bases). V was trimmed by 3 bases and J by 3 bases, leaving 17 bases between them. The CDR3 has 16 amino acids. The germline CDR1 and CDR2 sequences are MDHEN and SYDVKM. CDR3 nucleotide sequence: TGTGCCAGCAGTTTGGATCCAGGGCGTTGGGACACTGAAGCTTTCTTT. Protein product: CASSLDPGRWDTEAFF.

This chain links TRBV5-6 with TRBJ2-1; 7 bases match TRBD2. J was trimmed by 4 bases and V by 0 bases; bases with no gene match: 4. Germline CDR1 SGHDT, CDR2 YYEEEE. The CDR3 is 15 residues long. The CDR3 DNA sequence: TGTGCCAGCAGCTTGGCCCTAGCGGAGTACAATGAGCAGTTCTTC. This encodes CASSLALAEYNEQFF.